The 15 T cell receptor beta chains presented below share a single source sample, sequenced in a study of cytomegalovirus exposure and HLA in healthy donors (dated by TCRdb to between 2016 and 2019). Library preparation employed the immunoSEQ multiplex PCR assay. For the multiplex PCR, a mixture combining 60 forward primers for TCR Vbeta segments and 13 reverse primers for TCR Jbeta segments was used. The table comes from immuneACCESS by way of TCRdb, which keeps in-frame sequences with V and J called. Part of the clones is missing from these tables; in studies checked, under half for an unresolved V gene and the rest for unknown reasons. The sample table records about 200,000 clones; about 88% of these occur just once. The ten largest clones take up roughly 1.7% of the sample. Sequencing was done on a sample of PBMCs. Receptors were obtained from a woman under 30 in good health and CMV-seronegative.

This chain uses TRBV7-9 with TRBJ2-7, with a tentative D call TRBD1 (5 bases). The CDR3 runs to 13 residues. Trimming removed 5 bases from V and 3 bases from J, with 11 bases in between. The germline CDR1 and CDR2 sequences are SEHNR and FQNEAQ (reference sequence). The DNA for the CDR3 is TGTGCCAGCAGCAACCAAAGGGGCTACGAGCAGTACTTC. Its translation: CASSNQRGYEQYF.

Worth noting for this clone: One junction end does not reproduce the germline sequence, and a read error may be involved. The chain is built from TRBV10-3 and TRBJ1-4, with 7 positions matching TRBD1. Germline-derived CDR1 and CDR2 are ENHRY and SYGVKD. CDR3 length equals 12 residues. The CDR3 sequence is CATGAPGEKLFF. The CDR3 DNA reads TGCGCAACAGGGGCCCCTGGGGAAAAACTGTTTTTT.

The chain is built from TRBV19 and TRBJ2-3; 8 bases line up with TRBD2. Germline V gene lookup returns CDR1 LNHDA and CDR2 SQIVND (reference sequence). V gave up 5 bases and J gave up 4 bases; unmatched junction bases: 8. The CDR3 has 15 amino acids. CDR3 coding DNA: TGTGCCAGTAGTCTCGGGACTAGTCGGGCAGATACGCAGTATTTT. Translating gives CASSLGTSRADTQYF.

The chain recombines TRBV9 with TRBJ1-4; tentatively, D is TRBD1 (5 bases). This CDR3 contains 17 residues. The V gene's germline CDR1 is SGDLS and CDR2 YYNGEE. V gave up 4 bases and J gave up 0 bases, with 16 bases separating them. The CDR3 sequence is CASSSTEGQPTNEKLFF. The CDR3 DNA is TGTGCCAGCAGCTCCACGGAGGGGCAGCCAACTAATGAAAAACTGTTTTTT.

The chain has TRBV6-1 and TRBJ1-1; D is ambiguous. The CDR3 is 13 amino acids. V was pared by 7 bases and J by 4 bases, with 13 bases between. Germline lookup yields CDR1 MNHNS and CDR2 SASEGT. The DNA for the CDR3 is TGTGCCAGCAACATATATGGGAGCACTGAAGCTTTCTTT. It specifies CASNIYGSTEAFF.

The chain's CDR3 is CASSLGGATEAFF. The CDR3 DNA sequence: TGTGCCAGCAGTTTAGGAGGGGCCACTGAAGCTTTCTTT. The V gene is TRBV27, the J gene TRBJ1-1, with D possibly being TRBD1 (5 bases). CDR3 length: 13 residues. CDR1 and CDR2 (germline): MNHEY, SMNVEV (reference sequence). Trimming removed 2 bases from V and 4 bases from J, with 8 bases in between.

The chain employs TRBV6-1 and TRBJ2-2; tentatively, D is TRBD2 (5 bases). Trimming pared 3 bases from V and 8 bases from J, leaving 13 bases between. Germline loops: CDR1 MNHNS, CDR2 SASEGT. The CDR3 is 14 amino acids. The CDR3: CASSDSGGGGELFF. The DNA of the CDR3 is TGTGCCAGCAGTGACTCCGGAGGCGGGGGGGAGCTGTTTTTT.

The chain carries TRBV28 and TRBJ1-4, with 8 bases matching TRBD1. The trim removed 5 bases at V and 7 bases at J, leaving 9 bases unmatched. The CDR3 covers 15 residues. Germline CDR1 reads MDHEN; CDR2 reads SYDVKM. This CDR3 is CASSRRGQGGEKLFF. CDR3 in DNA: TGTGCCAGCAGTCGCAGGGGGCAGGGGGGTGAAAAACTGTTTTTT. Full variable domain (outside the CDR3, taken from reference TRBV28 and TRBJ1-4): DVKVTQSSRYLVKRTGEKVFLECVQDMDHENMFWYRQDPGLGLRLIYFSYDVKMKEKGDIPEGYSVSREKKERFSLILESASTNQTSMYLCASSRRGQGGEKLFFGSGTQLSVL.

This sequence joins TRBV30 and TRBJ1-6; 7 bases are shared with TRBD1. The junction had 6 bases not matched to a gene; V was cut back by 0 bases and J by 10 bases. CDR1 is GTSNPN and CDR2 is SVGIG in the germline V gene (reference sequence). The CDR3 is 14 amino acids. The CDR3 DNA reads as TGTGCCTGGAGTGTAGGGGCAGGGGGATCACCCCTCCACTTT. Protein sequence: CAWSVGAGGSPLHF.

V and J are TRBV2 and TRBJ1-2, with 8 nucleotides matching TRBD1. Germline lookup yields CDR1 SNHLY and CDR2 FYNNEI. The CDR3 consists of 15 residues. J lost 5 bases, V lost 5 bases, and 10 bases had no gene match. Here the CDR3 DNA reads TGTGCCAGCAGTACAGGGGGTGGCGAAAGATATGGCTACACCTTC. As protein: CASSTGGGERYGYTF.

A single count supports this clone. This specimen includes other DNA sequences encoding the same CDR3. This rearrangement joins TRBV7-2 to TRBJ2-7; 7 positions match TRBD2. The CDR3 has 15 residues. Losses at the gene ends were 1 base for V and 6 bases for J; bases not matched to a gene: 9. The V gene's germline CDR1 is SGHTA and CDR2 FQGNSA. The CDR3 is CASSLGGTTTSEQYF. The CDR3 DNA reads TGTGCCAGCAGCTTAGGAGGGACTACGACTAGCGAGCAGTACTTC. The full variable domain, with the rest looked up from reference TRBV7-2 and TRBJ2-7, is GAGVSQSPSNKVTEKGKDVELRCDPISGHTALYWYRQSLGQGLEFLIYFQGNSAPDKSGLPSDRFSAERTGGSVSTLTIQRTQQEDSAVYLCASSLGGTTTSEQYFGPGTRLTVT.

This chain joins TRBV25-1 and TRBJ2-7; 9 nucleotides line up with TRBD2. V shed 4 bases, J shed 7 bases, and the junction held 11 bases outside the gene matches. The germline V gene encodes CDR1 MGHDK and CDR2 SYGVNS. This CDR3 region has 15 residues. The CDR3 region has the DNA TGTGCCAGCAGTGTTACTAGCGGGTTCCTCGGAGAGCAGTACTTC. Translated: CASSVTSGFLGEQYF.

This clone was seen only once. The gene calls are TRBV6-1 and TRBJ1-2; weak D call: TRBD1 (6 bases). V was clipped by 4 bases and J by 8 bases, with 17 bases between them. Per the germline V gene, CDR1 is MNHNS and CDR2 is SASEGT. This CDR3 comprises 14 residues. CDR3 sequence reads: CASSGHDRNGGYTF. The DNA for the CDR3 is TGTGCCAGCAGTGGCCACGACAGGAATGGGGGCTACACCTTC.

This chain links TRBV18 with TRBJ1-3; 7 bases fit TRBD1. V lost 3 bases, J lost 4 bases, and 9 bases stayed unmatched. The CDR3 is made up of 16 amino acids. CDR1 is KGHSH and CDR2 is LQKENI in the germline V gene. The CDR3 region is CASSPEPQGSGNTIYF. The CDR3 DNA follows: TGTGCCAGCTCACCCGAACCACAGGGGAGCGGAAACACCATATATTTT.

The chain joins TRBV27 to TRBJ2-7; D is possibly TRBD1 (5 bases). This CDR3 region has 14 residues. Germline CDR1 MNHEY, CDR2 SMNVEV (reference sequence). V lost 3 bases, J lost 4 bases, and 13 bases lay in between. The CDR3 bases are TGTGCCAGCAGTTTCCTTACAAGGGGTTACGAGCAGTACTTC. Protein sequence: CASSFLTRGYEQYF.